Listed here is a single T cell receptor beta chain. Its antigen is currently unknown. Template material for TCR beta VDJ and CDR3 profiling consisted of genomic DNA. TCRdb called the reads again in MiXCR, with one record for every CDR3 protein. This sample has tens of thousands of distinct CDR3 sequences; roughly half occur once, and the top ten carry 65% to 70%. This specimen comes from a study of CD8+CD57+ T cells in acquired aplastic anemia. Study-level findings and limits: The number of CD8+ CDR3 sequences shared by patients and controls was twenty-nine.

V lost 4 bases and J lost 2, with 8 bases in between. The germline CDR1 and CDR2 sequences are SNHLY and FYNNEI. The CDR3 has 13 amino acids. The rearrangement uses TRBV2 and TRBJ2-5; TRBD1 is a possible D gene (5 bases). The sequence came from a human donor in good health, serving as a control. The sequenced material came from sorted CD4+, CD8+, or CD8+CD57+ T cells (not recorded which) from PBMCs. The CDR3 coding sequence is TGTGCCAGCAGTGGGACAAGACAAGAGACCCAGTACTTC. Translation gives CASSGTRQETQYF.